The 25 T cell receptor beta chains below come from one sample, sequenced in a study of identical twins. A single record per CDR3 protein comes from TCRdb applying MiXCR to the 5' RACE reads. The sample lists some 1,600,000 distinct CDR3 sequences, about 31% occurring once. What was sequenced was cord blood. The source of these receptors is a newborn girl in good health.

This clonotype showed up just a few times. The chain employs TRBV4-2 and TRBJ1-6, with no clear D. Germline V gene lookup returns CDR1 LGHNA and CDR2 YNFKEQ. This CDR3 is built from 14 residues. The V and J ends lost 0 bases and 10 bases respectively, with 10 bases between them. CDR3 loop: CASSQELYYSPLHF. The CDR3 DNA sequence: TGTGCCAGCAGCCAAGAACTCTACTACTCACCCCTCCACTTT.

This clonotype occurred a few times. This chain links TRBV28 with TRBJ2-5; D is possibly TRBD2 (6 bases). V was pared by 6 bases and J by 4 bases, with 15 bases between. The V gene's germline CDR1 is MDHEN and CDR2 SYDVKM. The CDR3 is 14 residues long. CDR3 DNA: TGTGCCAGCAGCCCCGTGGGGGGTCGAGAGACCCAGTACTTC. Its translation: CASSPVGGRETQYF.

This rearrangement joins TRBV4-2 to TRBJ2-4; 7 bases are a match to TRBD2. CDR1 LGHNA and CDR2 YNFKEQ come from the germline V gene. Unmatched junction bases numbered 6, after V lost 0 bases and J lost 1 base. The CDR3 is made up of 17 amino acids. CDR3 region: CASSQDTGGRAKNIQYF. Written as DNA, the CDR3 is TGTGCCAGCAGCCAAGATACGGGGGGAAGGGCCAAAAACATTCAGTACTTC.

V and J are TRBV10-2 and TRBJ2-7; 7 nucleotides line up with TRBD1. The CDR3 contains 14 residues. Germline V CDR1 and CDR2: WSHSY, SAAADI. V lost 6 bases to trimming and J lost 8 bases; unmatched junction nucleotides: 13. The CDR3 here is CASSTPGQLRKQYF. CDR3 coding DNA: TGCGCCAGCAGCACACCGGGACAGCTACGAAAGCAGTACTTC.

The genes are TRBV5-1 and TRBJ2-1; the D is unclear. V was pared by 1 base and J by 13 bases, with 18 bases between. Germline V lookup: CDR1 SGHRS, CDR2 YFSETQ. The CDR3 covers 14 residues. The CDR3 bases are TGCGCCAGCAGCTTGTCGAGCTTTCAAGAGACCCAGTTCTTC. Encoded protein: CASSLSSFQETQFF.

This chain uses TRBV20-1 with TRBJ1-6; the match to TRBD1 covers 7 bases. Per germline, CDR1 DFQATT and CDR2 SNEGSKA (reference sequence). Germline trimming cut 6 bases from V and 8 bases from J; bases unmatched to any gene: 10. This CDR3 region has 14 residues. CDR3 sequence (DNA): TGCAGTGCAGTCCGGACAGGAATGGATTCACCCCTCCACTTT. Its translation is CSAVRTGMDSPLHF.

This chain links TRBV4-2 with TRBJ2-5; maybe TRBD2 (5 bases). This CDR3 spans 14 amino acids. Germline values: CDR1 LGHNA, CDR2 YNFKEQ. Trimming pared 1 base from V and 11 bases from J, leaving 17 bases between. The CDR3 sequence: CASSQADSYNEQYF. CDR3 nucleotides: TGTGCCAGCAGCCAAGCGGACTCCTACAATGAGCAGTACTTC.

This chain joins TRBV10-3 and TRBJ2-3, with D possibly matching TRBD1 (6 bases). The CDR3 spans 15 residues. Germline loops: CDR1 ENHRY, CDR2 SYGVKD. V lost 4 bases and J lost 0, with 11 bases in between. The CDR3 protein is CAISGTVHSTDTQYF. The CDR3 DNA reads TGTGCCATCAGTGGGACAGTCCATAGCACAGATACGCAGTATTTT.

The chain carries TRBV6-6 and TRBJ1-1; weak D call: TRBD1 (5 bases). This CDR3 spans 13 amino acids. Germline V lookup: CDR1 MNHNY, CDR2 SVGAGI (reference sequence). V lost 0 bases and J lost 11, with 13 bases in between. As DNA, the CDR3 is TGTGCCAGCAGTTACTCGGGGCAGACGAACGCTTTCTTT. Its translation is CASSYSGQTNAFF.

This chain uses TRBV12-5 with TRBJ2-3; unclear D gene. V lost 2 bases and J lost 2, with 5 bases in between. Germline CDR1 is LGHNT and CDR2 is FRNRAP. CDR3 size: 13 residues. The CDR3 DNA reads TGTGCTAGTGGTTTGATAGACACAGATACGCAGTATTTT. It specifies CASGLIDTDTQYF.

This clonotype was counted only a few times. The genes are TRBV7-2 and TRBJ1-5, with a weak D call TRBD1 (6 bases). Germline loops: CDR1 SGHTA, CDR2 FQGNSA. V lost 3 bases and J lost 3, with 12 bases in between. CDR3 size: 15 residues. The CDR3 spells CASSFDRGVNQPQHF. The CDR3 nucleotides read TGTGCCAGCAGCTTTGATAGGGGGGTCAATCAGCCCCAGCATTTT.

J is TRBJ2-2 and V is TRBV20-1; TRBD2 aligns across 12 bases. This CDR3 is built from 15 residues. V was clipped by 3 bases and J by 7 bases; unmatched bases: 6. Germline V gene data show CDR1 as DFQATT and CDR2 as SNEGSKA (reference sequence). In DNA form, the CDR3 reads TGCAGTGCTAGTACGCTAGCGGGGGGGTACGGGGAGCTGTTTTTT. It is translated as CSASTLAGGYGELFF.

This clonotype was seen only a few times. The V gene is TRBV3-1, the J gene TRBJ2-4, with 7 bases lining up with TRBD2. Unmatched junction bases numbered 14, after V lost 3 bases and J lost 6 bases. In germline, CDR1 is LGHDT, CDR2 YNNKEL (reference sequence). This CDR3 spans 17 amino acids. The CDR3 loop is CASSHAGRGSLVNIQYF. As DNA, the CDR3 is TGTGCCAGCAGCCACGCCGGGCGGGGGTCCCTAGTAAACATTCAGTACTTC.

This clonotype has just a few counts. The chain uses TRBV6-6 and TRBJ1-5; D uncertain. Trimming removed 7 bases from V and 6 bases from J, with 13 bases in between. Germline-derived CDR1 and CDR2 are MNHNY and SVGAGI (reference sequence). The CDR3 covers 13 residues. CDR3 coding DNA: TGTGCCAGCACTCGCGGGTCGACTCAGCCCCAGCATTTT. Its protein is CASTRGSTQPQHF.

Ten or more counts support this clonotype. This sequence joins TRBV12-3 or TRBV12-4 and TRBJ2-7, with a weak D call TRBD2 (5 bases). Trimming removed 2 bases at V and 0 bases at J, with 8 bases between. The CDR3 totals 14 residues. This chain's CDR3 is CASSLRRGSYEQYF. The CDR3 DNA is TGTGCCAGCAGTTTAAGACGGGGCTCCTACGAGCAGTACTTC.

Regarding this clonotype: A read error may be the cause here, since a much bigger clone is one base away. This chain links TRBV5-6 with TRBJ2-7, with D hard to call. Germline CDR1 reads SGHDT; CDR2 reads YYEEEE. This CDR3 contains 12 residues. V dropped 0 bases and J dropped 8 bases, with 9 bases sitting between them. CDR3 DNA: TGTGCCAGCAGCTTGGGTTTCCTCAAGCAGTACTTC. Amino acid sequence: CASSLGFLKQYF.

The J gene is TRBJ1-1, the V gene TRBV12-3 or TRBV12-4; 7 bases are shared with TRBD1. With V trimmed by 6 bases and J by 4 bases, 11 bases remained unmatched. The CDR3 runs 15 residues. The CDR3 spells CASSPQGSLGTEAFF. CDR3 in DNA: TGTGCCAGCAGCCCACAGGGGTCATTGGGCACTGAAGCTTTCTTT.

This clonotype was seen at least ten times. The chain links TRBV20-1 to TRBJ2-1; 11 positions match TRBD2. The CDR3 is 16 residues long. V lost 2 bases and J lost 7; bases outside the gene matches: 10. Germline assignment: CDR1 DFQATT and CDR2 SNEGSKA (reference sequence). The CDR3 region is CSARSGGASGRNEQFF. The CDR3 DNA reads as TGCAGTGCTAGATCGGGGGGGGCTAGCGGGAGGAATGAGCAGTTCTTC.

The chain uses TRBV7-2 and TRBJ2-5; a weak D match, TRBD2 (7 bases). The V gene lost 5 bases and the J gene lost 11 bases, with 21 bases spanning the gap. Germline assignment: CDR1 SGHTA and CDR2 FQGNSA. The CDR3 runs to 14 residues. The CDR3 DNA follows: TGTGCCAGCAGCCCGGGACTACGGGACAATGAGCAGTACTTC. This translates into CASSPGLRDNEQYF.

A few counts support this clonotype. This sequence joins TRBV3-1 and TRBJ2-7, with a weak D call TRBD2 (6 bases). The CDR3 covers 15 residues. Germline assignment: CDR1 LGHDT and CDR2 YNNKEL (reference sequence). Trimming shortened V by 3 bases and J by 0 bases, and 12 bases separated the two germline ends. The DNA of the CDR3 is TGTGCCAGCAGCCAGGAACCGGGACTCTCCTACGAGCAGTACTTC. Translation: CASSQEPGLSYEQYF.

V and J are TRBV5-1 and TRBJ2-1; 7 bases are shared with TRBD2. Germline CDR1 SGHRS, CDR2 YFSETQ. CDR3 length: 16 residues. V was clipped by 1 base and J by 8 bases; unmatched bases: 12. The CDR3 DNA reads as TGCGCCAGCAGCTTGTCGAACGGGAGGCTGACGGATGAGCAGTTCTTC. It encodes CASSLSNGRLTDEQFF.

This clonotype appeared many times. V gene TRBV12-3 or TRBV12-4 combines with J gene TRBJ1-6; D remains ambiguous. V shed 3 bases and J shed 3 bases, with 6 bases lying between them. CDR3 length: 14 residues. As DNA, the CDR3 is TGTGCCAGCAGTTTGGAAGTCTATAATTCACCCCTCCACTTT. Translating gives CASSLEVYNSPLHF.

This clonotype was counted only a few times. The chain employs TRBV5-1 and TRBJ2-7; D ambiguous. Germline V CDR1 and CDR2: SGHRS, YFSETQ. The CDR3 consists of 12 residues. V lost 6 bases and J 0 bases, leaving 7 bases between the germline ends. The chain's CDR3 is CASTLASYEQYF. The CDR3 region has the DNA TGCGCCAGCACCCTTGCCTCCTACGAGCAGTACTTC.

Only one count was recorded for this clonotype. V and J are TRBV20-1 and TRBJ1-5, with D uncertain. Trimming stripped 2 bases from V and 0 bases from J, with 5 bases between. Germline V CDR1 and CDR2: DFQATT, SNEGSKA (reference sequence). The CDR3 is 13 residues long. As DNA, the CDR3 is TGCAGTGCTAGATGGGATAGCAATCAGCCCCAGCATTTT. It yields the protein CSARWDSNQPQHF.

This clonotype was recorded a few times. The CDR3 region is CASSVGGRGNGQPQHF. CDR3 coding DNA: TGTGCCAGCAGCGTAGGTGGCAGGGGGAACGGTCAGCCCCAGCATTTT. The chain links TRBV9 to TRBJ1-5, with 7 positions matching TRBD1. The CDR3 contains 16 residues. Trimming at V came to 0 bases and at J to 6 bases, leaving 9 bases not matched to a gene. The germline CDR1 and CDR2 sequences are SGDLS and YYNGEE.